The following is a T cell receptor beta chain sequence with its context. Per the original data handling: Estimated nucleated cell counts came from reference gene primer amplification. Assay: immunoSEQ multiplex PCR; the TCRdb copy retains only in-frame clones and omits some. For V, J and clone size, that table is used; D and trimming come from the DNA. The repertoire holds about 230,000 clones, with around 83% as singletons. The sample belongs to a study of blood T cell repertoires in COVID-19. Study-wide background: Collection of acute and convalescent COVID-19 samples took place in the United States, Italy and Spain. Nucleic acid was either cDNA or gDNA, and it came from T cells, B-cell-depleted T cells, or PBMCs.

CDR3 length: 15 amino acids. J was trimmed by 1 base and V by 7 bases; bases with no gene match: 7. The germline gives CDR1 MNHEY, CDR2 SVGAGI. The chain is built from TRBV6-5 and TRBJ1-1, with 9 bases lining up with TRBD1. The receptor was isolated from a man of 80 years or more with acute or convalescent COVID-19. Sequencing was performed on peripheral blood. CDR3 nucleotide sequence: TGTGCCAGCACCATTGGGGGACAGGGGAACACTGAAGCTTTCTTT. This codes for CASTIGGQGNTEAFF.